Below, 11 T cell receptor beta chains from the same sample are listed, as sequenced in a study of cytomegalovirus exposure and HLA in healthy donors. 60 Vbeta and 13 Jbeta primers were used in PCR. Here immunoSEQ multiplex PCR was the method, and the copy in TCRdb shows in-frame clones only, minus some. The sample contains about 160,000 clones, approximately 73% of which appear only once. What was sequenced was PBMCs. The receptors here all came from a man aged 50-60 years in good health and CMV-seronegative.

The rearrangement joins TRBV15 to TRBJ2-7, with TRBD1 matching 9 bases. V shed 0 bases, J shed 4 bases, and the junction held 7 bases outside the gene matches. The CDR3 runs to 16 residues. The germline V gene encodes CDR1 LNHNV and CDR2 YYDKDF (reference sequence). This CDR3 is CATSRDNVGQGYEQYF. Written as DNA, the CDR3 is TGTGCCACCAGCAGAGATAACGTAGGACAGGGGTACGAGCAGTACTTC.

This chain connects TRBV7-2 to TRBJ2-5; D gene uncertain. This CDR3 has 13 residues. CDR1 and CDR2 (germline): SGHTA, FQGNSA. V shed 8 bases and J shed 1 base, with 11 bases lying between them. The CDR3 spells CASARSSQETQYF. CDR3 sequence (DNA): TGTGCCAGCGCCCGTAGCAGCCAAGAGACCCAGTACTTC.

CDR3 nucleotide sequence: TGTGCCAGTAGTATACGTGGAAACACCATATATTTT. It codes for CASSIRGNTIYF. J is TRBJ1-3 and V is TRBV19; D uncertain. The V end was cut by 2 bases, the J end by 3 bases, with 2 bases between. CDR1 LNHDA and CDR2 SQIVND come from the germline V gene (reference sequence). CDR3 length: 12 amino acids.

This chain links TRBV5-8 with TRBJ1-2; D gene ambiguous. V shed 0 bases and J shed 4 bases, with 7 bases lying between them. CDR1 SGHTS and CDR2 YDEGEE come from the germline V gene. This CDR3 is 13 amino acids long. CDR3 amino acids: CASSLEYSYGYTF. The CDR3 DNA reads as TGTGCCAGCAGCTTGGAGTATAGCTATGGCTACACCTTC. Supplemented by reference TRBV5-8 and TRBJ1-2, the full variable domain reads EAGVTQSPTHLIKTRGQQATLRCSPISGHTSVYWYQQALGLGLQFLLWYDEGEERNRGNFPPRFSGRQFPNYSSELNVNALELEDSALYLCASSLEYSYGYTFGSGTRLTVV.

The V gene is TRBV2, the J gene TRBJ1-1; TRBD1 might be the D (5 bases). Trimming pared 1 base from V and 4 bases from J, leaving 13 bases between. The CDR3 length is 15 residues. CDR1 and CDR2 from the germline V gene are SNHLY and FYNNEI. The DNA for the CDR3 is TGTGCCAGCAGTGAAGAGGGCAGGGTGAGCACTGAAGCTTTCTTT. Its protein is CASSEEGRVSTEAFF.

For the CDR3, the DNA is TGTGCCAGAAGCACCCCTAAAGGGGAAGCCTACGAGCAGTACTTC. This codes for CARSTPKGEAYEQYF. The chain carries TRBV5-3 and TRBJ2-7; a possible D gene is TRBD1 (5 bases). TRBV5-3 qualifies as an ORF whose function is uncertain. The CDR3 has 15 residues. V gave up 4 bases and J gave up 2 bases, with 16 bases separating them.

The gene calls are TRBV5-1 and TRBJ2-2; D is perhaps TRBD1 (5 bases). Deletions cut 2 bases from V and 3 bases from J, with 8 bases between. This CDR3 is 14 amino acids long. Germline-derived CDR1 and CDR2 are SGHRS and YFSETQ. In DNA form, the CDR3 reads TGCGCCAGCAGCTTTCAGGGCGACACCGGGGAGCTGTTTTTT. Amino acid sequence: CASSFQGDTGELFF.

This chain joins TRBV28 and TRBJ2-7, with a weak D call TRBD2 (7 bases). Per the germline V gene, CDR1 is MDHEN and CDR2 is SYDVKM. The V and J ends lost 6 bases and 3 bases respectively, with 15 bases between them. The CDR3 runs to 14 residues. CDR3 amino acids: CASRRGGVYYEQYF. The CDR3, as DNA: TGTGCCAGCAGGAGAGGGGGGGTGTACTACGAGCAGTACTTC.

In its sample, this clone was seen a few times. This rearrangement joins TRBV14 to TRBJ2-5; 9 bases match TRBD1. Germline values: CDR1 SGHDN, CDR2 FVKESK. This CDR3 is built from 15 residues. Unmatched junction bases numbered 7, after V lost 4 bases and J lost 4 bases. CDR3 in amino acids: CASSRNRGLGETQYF. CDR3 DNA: TGTGCCAGCAGCCGTAACAGGGGGCTAGGAGAGACCCAGTACTTC.

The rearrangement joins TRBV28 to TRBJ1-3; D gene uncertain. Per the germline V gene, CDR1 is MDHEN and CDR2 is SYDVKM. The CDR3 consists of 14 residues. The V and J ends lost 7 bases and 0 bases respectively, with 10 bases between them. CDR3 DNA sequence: TGTGCCAGCACCACGAGGTACTCTGGAAACACCATATATTTT. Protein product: CASTTRYSGNTIYF.

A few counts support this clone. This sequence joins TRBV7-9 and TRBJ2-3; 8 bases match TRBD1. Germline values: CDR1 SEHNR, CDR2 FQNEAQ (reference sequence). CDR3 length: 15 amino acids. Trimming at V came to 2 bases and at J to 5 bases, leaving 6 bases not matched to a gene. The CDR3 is CASSLTDRGIDTQYF. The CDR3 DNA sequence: TGTGCCAGCAGCTTAACTGACAGGGGAATAGATACGCAGTATTTT.